This T cell receptor (beta chain) was observed in a study of blood T cell repertoires in COVID-19. Study information: COVID-19 samples collected from the United States, Italy and Spain covered acute and convalescent phases.

Under the authors' procedure: From reference gene primer amplification, estimates of nucleated cell counts were derived. TCRdb keeps only in-frame clones here, not all; method: immunoSEQ multiplex PCR. For V, J and clone size, that table is used; D and trimming come from the DNA. This table holds 210,000 or so clones, approximately 88% found once. Participant age was roughly 18 to 95 years, and participants resided in roughly 25 US areas. Within 2 weeks of study entry, exposed participants had contacted a PCR-confirmed or clinician-diagnosed COVID-19 case. CDR3 length equals 15 residues. Trimming cost V 1 base and J 0 bases, with 7 bases left between them. Germline CDR1 and CDR2: SGHVS and FQNEAQ.

The sequence came from a woman in her 30s who had been exposed to COVID-19. The genes are TRBV7-8 and TRBJ1-5; D unresolved. Sample: PBMCs or T cells enriched from blood (not recorded which). The CDR3 DNA follows: TGTGCCAGCAGCTTAGAGAACTATAGCAATCAGCCCCAGCATTTT. Its translation: CASSLENYSNQPQHF.